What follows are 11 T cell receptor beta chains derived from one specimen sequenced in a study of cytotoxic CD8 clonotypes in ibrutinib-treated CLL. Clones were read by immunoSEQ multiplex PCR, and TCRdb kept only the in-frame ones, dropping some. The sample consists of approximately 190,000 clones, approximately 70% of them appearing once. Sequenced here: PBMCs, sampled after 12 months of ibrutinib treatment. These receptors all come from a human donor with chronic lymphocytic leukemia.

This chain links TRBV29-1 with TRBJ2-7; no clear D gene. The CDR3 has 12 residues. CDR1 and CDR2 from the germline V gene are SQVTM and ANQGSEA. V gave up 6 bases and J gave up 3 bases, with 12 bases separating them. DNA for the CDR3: TGCAGCGTCCTCCTTGGGCGCTACGAGCAGTACTTC. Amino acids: CSVLLGRYEQYF.

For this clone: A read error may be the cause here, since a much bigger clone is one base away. The CDR3 coding sequence is TGCGCCAGCAGCTTGGGGGTCTACGAGCAGTACTTC. Its protein is CASSLGVYEQYF. The V gene is TRBV5-1, the J gene TRBJ2-7; D is undetermined. The CDR3 runs to 12 residues. The ends were cut back, 0 bases at V and 3 bases at J, with 4 bases in the middle. CDR1 is SGHRS and CDR2 is YFSETQ in the germline V gene.

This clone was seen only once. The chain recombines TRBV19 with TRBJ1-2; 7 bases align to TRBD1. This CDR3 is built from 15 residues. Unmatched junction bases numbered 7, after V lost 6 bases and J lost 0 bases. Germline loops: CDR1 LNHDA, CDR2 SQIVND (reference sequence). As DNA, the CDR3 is TGTGCCAGTAGGAAACCCGGGACAGCTAACTATGGCTACACCTTC. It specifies CASRKPGTANYGYTF.

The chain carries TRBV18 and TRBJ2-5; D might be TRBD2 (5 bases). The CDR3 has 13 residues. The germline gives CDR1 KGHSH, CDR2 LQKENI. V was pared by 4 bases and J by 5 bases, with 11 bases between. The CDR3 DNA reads TGTGCCAGCTCACAATTGGGAGTTGAGACCCAGTACTTC. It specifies CASSQLGVETQYF.

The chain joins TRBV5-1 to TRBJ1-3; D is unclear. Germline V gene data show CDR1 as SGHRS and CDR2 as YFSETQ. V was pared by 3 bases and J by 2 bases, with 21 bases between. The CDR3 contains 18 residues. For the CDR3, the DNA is TGCGCCAGCAGCTATTCCCTCGGGGAGAATACACCTGGAAACACCATATATTTT. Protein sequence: CASSYSLGENTPGNTIYF.

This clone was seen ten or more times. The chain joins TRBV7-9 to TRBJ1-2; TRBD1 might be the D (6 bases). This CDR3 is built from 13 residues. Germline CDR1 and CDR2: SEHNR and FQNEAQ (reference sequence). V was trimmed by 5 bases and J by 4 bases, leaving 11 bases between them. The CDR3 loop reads CASSPSTGYGYTF. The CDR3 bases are TGTGCCAGCAGCCCTTCGACAGGCTATGGCTACACCTTC.

The CDR3 bases are TGTGCCAGCCGACAAGGAAGGACTAGCGGGAGTTCGCAGTATTTT. Translated: CASRQGRTSGSSQYF. The genes are TRBV6-5 and TRBJ2-3, with TRBD2 matching over 13 bases. This CDR3 region has 15 residues. V gave up 8 bases and J gave up 10 bases; unmatched junction bases: 12. The germline CDR1 and CDR2 sequences are MNHEY and SVGAGI.

In DNA form, the CDR3 reads TGTGCCAGCAGTTCCCCCCTTAGGAGGGAGACCCAGTACTTC. It specifies CASSSPLRRETQYF. The rearrangement joins TRBV28 to TRBJ2-5, with D possibly being TRBD2 (5 bases). V lost 4 bases and J 5 bases, leaving 14 bases between the germline ends. Germline CDR1 reads MDHEN; CDR2 reads SYDVKM. This CDR3 has 14 residues.

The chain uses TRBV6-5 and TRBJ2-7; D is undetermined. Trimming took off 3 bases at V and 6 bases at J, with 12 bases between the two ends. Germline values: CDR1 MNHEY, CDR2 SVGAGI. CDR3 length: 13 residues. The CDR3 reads CASSYGLRFEQYF. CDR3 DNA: TGTGCCAGCAGTTATGGGCTAAGGTTCGAGCAGTACTTC.

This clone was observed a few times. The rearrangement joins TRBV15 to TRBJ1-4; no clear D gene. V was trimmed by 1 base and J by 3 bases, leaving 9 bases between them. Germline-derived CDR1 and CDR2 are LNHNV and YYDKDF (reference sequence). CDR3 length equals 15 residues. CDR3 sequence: CATSRARDANEKLFF. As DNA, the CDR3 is TGTGCCACCAGCAGAGCGAGAGATGCTAATGAAAAACTGTTTTTT.

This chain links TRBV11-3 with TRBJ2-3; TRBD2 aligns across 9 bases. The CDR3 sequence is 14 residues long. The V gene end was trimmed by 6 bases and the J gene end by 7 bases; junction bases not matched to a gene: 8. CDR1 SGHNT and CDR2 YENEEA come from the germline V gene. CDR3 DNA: TGTGCCAGCAGGGGCGCGGGAGGGGTAAATACGCAGTATTTT. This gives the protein CASRGAGGVNTQYF.